Listed below are T cell receptor beta chains from one sample, sequenced in a study of shared clonotypes between healthy human individuals. Data came from immunoSEQ multiplex PCR; TCRdb stores just in-frame clones and leaves some out. This table holds some 2,500,000 clones, approximately 93% found once. Sequencing was performed on naive CD4+ T cells from PBMCs. Receptors were obtained from a man between 18 and 29 years old in good health. Some clones in this sample may be carry-over from other donors' samples. Each CDR3 is given with its conserved first and last residue. D genes are given only for firm matches. Size is stated for part of the rows, as once, few or many counts, or as a class when the clone is expanded.

>-|TRBV7-3|TRBJ2-3|-
TGTGCCAGCAGCTTAGGGCCCCAATCGCGAGATACGCAGTATTTT
CASSLGPQSRDTQYF
>-|TRBV4-2|TRBJ2-7|-
TGTGCCAGCAGCCAAGAGTCGACAAGGTACGGGGCAACCTACGAGCAGTACTTC
CASSQESTRYGATYEQYF
>TRBD1|TRBV6-1|TRBJ1-3|-
TGTGCCAGCATCACCAGGACAGGATTTGGAAACACCATATATTTT
CASITRTGFGNTIYF
>-|TRBV28|TRBJ2-7|-
TGTGCCAGCAGTTTAAGTTCAGGGGCTTACACCTACGAGCAGTACTTC
CASSLSSGAYTYEQYF
>-|TRBV4-1|TRBJ2-3|-
TGCGCCAGCAGCCAATTGGGAGGTAGCACAGATACGCAGTATTTT
CASSQLGGSTDTQYF
>TRBD2|TRBV30|TRBJ2-3|-
TGTGCCTGGAGACCTCTAGCGGGAGATGCAGATACGCAGTATTTT
CAWRPLAGDADTQYF
>-|TRBV5-1|TRBJ2-5|-
TGCGCCAGCAAATGGGGCAGGGGAGAGGAGACCCAGTACTTC
CASKWGRGEETQYF
>-|TRBV7-9|TRBJ1-5|-
TGTGCCAGCAGCCGAGAGGGCAATCAGCCCCAGCATTTT
CASSREGNQPQHF
>TRBD2|TRBV28|TRBJ2-7|-
TGTGCCAGCAGCGGGACTAGCGGGACCTACGAGCAGTACTTC
CASSGTSGTYEQYF
>TRBD1|TRBV5-1|TRBJ2-5|-
TGCGCCAGCAGCCCCACGACAGGGCATGGCCAAGAGACCCAGTACTTC
CASSPTTGHGQETQYF
>TRBD1|TRBV6-6|TRBJ1-5|-
TGTGCCAGCACTCCCGGACAGGGGAGGCAGCCCCAGCATTTT
CASTPGQGRQPQHF
>-|TRBV5-1|TRBJ2-3|-
TGCGCCAGCAGCTTGGGGAATTACATACGGTCAGATACGCAGTATTTT
CASSLGNYIRSDTQYF
>-|TRBV7-9|TRBJ2-7|-
TGTGCCAGCAGCCCCCCGGGGTCTACGAGGGGACAGCAGTACTTC
CASSPPGSTRGQQYF
>-|TRBV6-5|TRBJ1-4|-
TGTGCCAGCAGTTACTCGAATTCCCCGGACGAAAAACTGTTTTTT
CASSYSNSPDEKLFF
>-|TRBV27|TRBJ2-7|-
TGTGCCACACGGGGCCTGGGGAGCTCCTACGAGCAGTACTTC
CATRGLGSSYEQYF
>-|TRBV5-1|TRBJ1-2|-
TGCGCCAGCAGCTGGGCCGGGGGAGTGGATGGCTACACCTTC
CASSWAGGVDGYTF
>-|TRBV7-8|TRBJ2-1|-
TGTGCCAGCAGCTTCGGAGACAGATCCTACAATGAGCAGTTCTTC
CASSFGDRSYNEQFF
>-|TRBV30|TRBJ2-5|-
TGTGCCTGGAGCCTACGGGACTGGTACCAAGAGACCCAGTACTTC
CAWSLRDWYQETQYF
>TRBD2|TRBV6-4|TRBJ2-7|-
TGTGCCAGCACTAACCAAGAGCGGGAGAGAAACTACGAGCAGTACTTC
CASTNQERERNYEQYF
>TRBD1|TRBV27|TRBJ2-7|-
TGTGCCAGCAGTTTATTGAGGACAGGGGGCGAGCGGTACTTC
CASSLLRTGGERYF
>-|TRBV6-1|TRBJ2-7|-
TGTGCCGGGATGAATAGTTACGAGCAGTACTTC
CAGMNSYEQYF
>-|TRBV25-1|TRBJ1-1|few
TGTGCCAGCAGTGAATCCGGGGTTAGAGCTTTCTTT
CASSESGVRAFF
>TRBD2|TRBV2|TRBJ2-5|-
TGTGCCAGCGGGCGGGAGGAGGTGACCCAGTACTTC
CASGREEVTQYF
>-|TRBV30|TRBJ1-1|-
TGTGCCTGGAGTCACAGCCAGAACACTGAAGCTTTCTTT
CAWSHSQNTEAFF
>-|TRBV6-5|TRBJ1-2|-
TGTGCCAGCATGGCGCGGCCGTCACACTATGGCTACACCTTC
CASMARPSHYGYTF
>TRBD2|TRBV4-3|TRBJ2-7|once
TGCGCCAGCAGCCGGCAGCCCTCGGGAGGCCCCTACGAGCAGTACTTC
CASSRQPSGGPYEQYF
>-|TRBV18|TRBJ2-5|-
TGTGCCAGCTCACAAGGACTGCGTCCGACCCTCCAAGAGACCCAGTACTTC
CASSQGLRPTLQETQYF
>-|TRBV7-9|TRBJ2-7|-
TGTGCCAGCAGCTTTACAGGGAACAACGAGCAGTACTTC
CASSFTGNNEQYF
>-|TRBV5-5|TRBJ1-3|-
TGTGCCAGCAGCATGGCGGCTGGAAACACCATATATTTT
CASSMAAGNTIYF
>TRBD2|TRBV28|TRBJ2-3|-
TGTGCCAGCAGTTTTCCTAGCGGCTTCACAGATACGCAGTATTTT
CASSFPSGFTDTQYF
>-|TRBV5-1|TRBJ2-5|few
TGCGCCAGCAGCTTGGGGCAAGAGACCCAGTACTTC
CASSLGQETQYF
>-|TRBV18|TRBJ2-7|-
TGTGCCAGCTCACCGTCCTCCTACGAGCAGTACTTC
CASSPSSYEQYF
>TRBD1|TRBV19|TRBJ1-1|-
TGTGCCAGTAGTGCAGGGGGGCTGATGAACACTGAAGCTTTCTTT
CASSAGGLMNTEAFF
>-|TRBV4-2|TRBJ1-2|-
TGTGCCAGCAGCCCCCTGGGGGGTATTAACTATGGCTACACCTTC
CASSPLGGINYGYTF
>TRBD2|TRBV7-2|TRBJ2-3|-
TGTGCCAGCACCATCGGACTAGCGGGGGAGACAGATACGCAGTATTTT
CASTIGLAGETDTQYF
>-|TRBV14|TRBJ1-4|-
TGTGCCAGCAGCCAACCCCCAGGGGTAATCCCTAATGAAAAACTGTTTTTT
CASSQPPGVIPNEKLFF
>TRBD1|TRBV9|TRBJ1-1|-
TGTGCCAGCAGCGTAGCCACAGGGGACACTGAAGCTTTCTTT
CASSVATGDTEAFF
>-|TRBV6-1|TRBJ2-7|once
TGTGCCAGCAGTGGGGCTCTTGGCAGCAGCACCTACGAGCAGTACTTC
CASSGALGSSTYEQYF
>-|TRBV7-2|TRBJ2-1|-
TGTGCCAGCAGCGCCAGACTAGTCAATGAGCAGTTCTTC
CASSARLVNEQFF